The source of this T cell receptor (beta chain) is a study of blood T cell repertoires in COVID-19. Overall study context: Both acute and convalescent COVID-19 samples were obtained from the United States, Italy and Spain. PBMCs, B-cell-depleted T cells, or T cells were the source of the cDNA or gDNA that made up the material.

There are 14 residues in the CDR3. Trimming removed 5 bases from V and 6 bases from J, with 13 bases in between. Germline assignment: CDR1 MDHEN and CDR2 SYDVKM. How the authors handled the data: For nucleated cells, counts were estimated from reference gene primer amplification. The data were produced by immunoSEQ multiplex PCR, yet TCRdb's version contains in-frame clones alone and is incomplete. From that table come the V and J calls and clone size; the DNA was used to work out D and trimming. The sample carries 20,000 to 30,000 clones, roughly 89% recorded once. V gene TRBV28 combines with J gene TRBJ2-2; D is ambiguous. Specimen: peripheral blood. The source is a human donor in a cohort sampled during active COVID-19. The CDR3 DNA reads TGTGCCAGCAGTCCGACATGGGTGGCCGGGGAGCTGTTTTTT. This sequence encodes CASSPTWVAGELFF.